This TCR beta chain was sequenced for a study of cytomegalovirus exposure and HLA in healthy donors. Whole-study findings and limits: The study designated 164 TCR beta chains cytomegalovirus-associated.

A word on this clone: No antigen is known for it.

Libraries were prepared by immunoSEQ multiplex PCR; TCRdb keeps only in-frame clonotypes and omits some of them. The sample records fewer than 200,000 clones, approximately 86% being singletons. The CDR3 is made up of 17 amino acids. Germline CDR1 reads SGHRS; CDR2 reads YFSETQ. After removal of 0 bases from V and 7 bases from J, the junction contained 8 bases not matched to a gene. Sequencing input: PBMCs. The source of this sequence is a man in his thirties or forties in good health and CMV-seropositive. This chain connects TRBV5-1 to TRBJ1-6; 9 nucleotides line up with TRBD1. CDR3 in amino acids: CASSLGDGTGYNSPLHF. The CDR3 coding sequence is TGCGCCAGCAGCTTGGGCGACGGGACAGGGTACAATTCACCCCTCCACTTT.